This TCR beta chain is drawn from a study of T cells in Graves' hyperthyroidism and ophthalmopathy. It was RNA transcripts that yielded the amplified TCR beta CDR3 regions. An initial round of RT-PCR targeting the TCR CDR3 relied on the HTBI primer set. MiXCR was run by TCRdb on the multiplex PCR reads, yielding one entry per CDR3 protein. The repertoire has a few hundred thousand distinct CDR3 sequences, about 45% of them found once; the top ten carry roughly 20%. The ends lost 5 bases at V and 3 bases at J; junction bases unmatched: 9. Germline CDR1 reads SGHNT; CDR2 reads YENEEA. The CDR3 runs 15 residues.

This clonotype was obtained from an adult woman with Graves' disease, either hyperthyroidism or ophthalmopathy (not recorded which). The sequencing sample was made of peripheral blood or thyroid tissue (not recorded which). The V gene is TRBV11-3, the J gene TRBJ2-5, with 7 bases fitting TRBD2. CDR3 DNA: TGTGCCAGCAGCCGATGGGGAGGGTTCGAAGAGACCCAGTACTTC. It yields the protein CASSRWGGFEETQYF.